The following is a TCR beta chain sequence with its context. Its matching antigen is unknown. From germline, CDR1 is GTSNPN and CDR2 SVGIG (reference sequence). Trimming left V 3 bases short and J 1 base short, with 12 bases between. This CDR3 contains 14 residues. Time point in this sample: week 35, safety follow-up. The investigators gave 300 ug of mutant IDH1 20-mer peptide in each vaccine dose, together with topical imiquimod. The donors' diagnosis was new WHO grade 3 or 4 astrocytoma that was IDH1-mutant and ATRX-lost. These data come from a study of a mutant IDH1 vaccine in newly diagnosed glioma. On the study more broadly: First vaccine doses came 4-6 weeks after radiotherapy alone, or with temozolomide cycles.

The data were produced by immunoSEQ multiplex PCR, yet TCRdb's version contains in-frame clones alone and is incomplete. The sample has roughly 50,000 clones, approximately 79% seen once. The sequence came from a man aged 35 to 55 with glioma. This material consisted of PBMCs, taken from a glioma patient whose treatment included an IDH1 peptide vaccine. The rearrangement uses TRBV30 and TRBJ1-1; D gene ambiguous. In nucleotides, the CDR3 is TGTGCCTGGAGGAGTCGTACAGCGAACACTGAAGCTTTCTTT. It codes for CAWRSRTANTEAFF.